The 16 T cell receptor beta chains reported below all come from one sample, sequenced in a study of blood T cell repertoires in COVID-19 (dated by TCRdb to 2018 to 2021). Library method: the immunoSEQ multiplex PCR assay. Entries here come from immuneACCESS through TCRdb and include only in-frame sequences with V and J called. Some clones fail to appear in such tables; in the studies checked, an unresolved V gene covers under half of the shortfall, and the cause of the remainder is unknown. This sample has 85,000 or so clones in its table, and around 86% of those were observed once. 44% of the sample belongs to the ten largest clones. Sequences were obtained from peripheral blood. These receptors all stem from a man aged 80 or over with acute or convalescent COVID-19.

In DNA form, the CDR3 reads TGCAGCGTTGTATCTCCGGGACAGGGCCGTGGAAGCTACACCTTC. Its protein is CSVVSPGQGRGSYTF. The chain has TRBV29-1 and TRBJ1-2; 9 bases align to TRBD1. Germline V gives CDR1 SQVTM, CDR2 ANQGSEA. This CDR3 is built from 15 residues. V dropped 4 bases and J dropped 9; count of bases not matched to a gene: 15.

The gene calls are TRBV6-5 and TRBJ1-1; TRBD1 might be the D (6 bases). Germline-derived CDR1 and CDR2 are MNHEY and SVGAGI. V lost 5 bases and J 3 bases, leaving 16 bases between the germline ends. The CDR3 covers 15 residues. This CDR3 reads CASSTKRQEDTEAFF. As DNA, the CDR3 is TGTGCCAGCAGTACTAAAAGACAGGAGGACACTGAAGCTTTCTTT.

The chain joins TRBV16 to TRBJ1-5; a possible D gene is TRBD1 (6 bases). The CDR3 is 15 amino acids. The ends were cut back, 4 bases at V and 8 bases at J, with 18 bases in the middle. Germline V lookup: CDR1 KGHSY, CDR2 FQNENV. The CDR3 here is CASSRGQVEIKPQHF. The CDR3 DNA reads TGTGCCAGCAGCCGGGGACAAGTAGAAATAAAGCCCCAGCATTTT. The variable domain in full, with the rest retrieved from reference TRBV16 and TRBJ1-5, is GEEVAQTPKHLVRGEGQKAKLYCAPIKGHSYVFWYQQVLKNEFKFLISFQNENVFDETGMPKERFSAKCLPNSPCSLEIQATKLEDSAVYFCASSRGQVEIKPQHFGDGTRLSIL.

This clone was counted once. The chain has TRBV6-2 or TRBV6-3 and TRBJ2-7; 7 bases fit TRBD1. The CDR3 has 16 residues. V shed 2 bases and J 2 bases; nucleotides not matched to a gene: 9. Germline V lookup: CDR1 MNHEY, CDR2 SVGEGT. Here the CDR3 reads CASSYPPEGAPYEQYF. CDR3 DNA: TGTGCCAGCAGTTACCCCCCCGAGGGGGCGCCCTACGAGCAGTACTTC.

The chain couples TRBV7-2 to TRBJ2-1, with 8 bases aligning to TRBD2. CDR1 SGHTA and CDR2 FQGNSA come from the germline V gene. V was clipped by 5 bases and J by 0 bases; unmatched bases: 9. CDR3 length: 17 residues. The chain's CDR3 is CASSDTGTRVSYNEQFF. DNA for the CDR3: TGTGCCAGCAGCGATACCGGGACTAGAGTCTCCTACAATGAGCAGTTCTTC.

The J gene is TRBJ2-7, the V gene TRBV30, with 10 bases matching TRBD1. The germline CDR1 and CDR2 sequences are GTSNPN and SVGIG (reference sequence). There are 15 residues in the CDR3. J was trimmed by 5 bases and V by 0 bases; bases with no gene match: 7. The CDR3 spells CAWSVQDRGRHEQYF. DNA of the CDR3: TGTGCCTGGAGTGTACAAGACAGGGGGCGCCACGAGCAGTACTTC.

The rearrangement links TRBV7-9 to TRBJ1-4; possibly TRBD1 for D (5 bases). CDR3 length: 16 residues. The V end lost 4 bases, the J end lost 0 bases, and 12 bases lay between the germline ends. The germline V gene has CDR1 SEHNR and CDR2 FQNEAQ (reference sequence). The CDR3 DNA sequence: TGTGCCAGCAGCTGGAGGGGAGGCGCAACTAATGAAAAACTGTTTTTT. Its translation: CASSWRGGATNEKLFF.

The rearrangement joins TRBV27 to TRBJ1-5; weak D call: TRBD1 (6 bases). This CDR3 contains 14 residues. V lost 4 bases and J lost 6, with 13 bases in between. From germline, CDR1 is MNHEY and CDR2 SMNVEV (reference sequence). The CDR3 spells CASSSHRAGQPQHF. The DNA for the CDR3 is TGTGCCAGCAGTTCCCACAGGGCTGGTCAGCCCCAGCATTTT.

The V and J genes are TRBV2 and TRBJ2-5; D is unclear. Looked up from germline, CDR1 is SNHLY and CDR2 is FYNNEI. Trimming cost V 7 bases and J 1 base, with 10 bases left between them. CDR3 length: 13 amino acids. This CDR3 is CASTSPFQETQYF. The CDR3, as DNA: TGTGCCAGCACTTCCCCCTTCCAAGAGACCCAGTACTTC.

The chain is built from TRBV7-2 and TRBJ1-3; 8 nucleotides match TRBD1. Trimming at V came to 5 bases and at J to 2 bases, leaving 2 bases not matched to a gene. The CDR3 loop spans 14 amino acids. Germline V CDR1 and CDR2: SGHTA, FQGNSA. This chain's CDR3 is CASSPTGAGNTIYF. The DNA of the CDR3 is TGTGCCAGCAGCCCGACAGGGGCTGGAAACACCATATATTTT. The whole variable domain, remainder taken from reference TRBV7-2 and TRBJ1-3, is GAGVSQSPSNKVTEKGKDVELRCDPISGHTALYWYRQSLGQGLEFLIYFQGNSAPDKSGLPSDRFSAERTGGSVSTLTIQRTQQEDSAVYLCASSPTGAGNTIYFGEGSWLTVV.

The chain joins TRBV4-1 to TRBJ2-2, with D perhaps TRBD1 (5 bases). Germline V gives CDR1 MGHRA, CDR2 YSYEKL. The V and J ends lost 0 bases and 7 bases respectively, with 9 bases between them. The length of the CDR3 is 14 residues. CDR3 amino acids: CASSQEDQGGELFF. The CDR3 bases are TGCGCCAGCAGCCAAGAAGACCAGGGCGGGGAGCTGTTTTTT.

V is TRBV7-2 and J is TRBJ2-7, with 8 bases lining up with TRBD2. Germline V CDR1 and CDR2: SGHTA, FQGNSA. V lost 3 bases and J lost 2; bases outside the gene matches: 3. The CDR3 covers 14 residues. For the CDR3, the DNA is TGTGCCAGCAGCTTTAGCGGGACTCCCTACGAGCAGTACTTC. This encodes CASSFSGTPYEQYF.

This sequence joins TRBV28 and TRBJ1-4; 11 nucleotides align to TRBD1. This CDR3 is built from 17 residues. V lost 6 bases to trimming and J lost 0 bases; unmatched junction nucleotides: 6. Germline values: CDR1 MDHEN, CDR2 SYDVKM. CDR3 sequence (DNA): TGTGCCAGCAGCTCCCCGGGACAGGGGGCAACTAATGAAAAACTGTTTTTT. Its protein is CASSSPGQGATNEKLFF.

CDR3: CASSAGTGPYEQYF. CDR3 DNA: TGTGCCAGCTCGGCCGGGACAGGGCCCTACGAGCAGTACTTC. V gene TRBV18 combines with J gene TRBJ2-7, with 9 bases fitting TRBD1. With V trimmed by 6 bases and J by 2 bases, 5 bases remained unmatched. The CDR3 contains 14 residues. CDR1 and CDR2 from the germline V gene are KGHSH and LQKENI. Full variable domain (remainder filled in from reference TRBV18 and TRBJ2-7): NAGVMQNPRHLVRRRGQEARLRCSPMKGHSHVYWYRQLPEEGLKFMVYLQKENIIDESGMPKERFSAEFPKEGPSILRIQQVVRGDSAAYFCASSAGTGPYEQYFGPGTRLTVT.

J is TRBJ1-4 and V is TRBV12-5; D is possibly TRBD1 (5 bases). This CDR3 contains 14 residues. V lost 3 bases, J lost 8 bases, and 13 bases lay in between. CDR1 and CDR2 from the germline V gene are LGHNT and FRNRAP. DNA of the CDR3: TGTGCTAGTGGTTTAGGGCAGGGTGGGGAAAAACTGTTTTTT. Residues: CASGLGQGGEKLFF.

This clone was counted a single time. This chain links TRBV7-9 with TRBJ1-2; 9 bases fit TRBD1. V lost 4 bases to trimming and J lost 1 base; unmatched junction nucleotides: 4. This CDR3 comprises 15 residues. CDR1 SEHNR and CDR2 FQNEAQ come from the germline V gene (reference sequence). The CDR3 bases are TGTGCCAGCAGCTCGGGACAGGGAGATAACTATGGCTACACCTTC. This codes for CASSSGQGDNYGYTF.